This section outlines one T cell receptor beta chain sequence together with its context. The antigen is undetermined. Data came from immunoSEQ multiplex PCR; TCRdb stores just in-frame clones and leaves some out. Counted here are under 60,000 clones, over 50% occurring once; the ten biggest clones make up roughly 5%. This entry comes from a study of vaccination effects on CD4 cells after COVID-19. Study-level background: Antigen-specific CD4+ T cells expanded by the ViraFEST assay with viral peptide pools were then sequenced. The culture medium for a few million PBMC per well included about 9.2 IU/ml IL-2 and 8.5 to 10 ug/ml peptides. Overall study results and limits: The study had few convalescent patients and no early post-infection timepoints.

Germline loops: CDR1 LGHDT, CDR2 YNNKEL (reference sequence). The CDR3 is 13 amino acids. V was trimmed by 3 bases and J by 2 bases, leaving 7 bases between them. When less than 12 days of culture had elapsed, CD4+ T cells were isolated. The TCR originated in a human donor who received a COVID-19 vaccine. Specimen: CD4+ T cells from PBMCs cultured without peptide, collected before COVID-19 vaccination. The chain joins TRBV3-1 (or the pseudogene TRBV3-2) to TRBJ1-2; D is unresolved. CDR3 region: CASSHGGNYGYTF. CDR3 nucleotides: TGTGCCAGCAGCCATGGAGGGAACTATGGCTACACCTTC.